This TCR beta chain comes out of a study of T cells in Graves' hyperthyroidism and ophthalmopathy (dated by TCRdb to the late 2010s). For context, the study as a whole: Peripheral blood was sampled at the time of initial diagnosis, prior to any treatment. To identify TCR V-J signatures that set the groups apart, the researchers used a discovery cohort of 100 patients, made up of roughly 40 with Graves' ophthalmopathy and 55 to 65 with stable Graves' hyperthyroidism. Prospective prediction of ophthalmopathy was tested in an independent validation cohort consisting of 18 hyperthyroidism patients and some 15 patients who later progressed to ophthalmopathy. The 95 to 100 discovery patients were randomly divided into training and test sets at a 7:3 ratio. In six Graves' hyperthyroidism patients, the study also compared T-cell repertoires from thyroid tissue with T-cell repertoires from blood. Following sampling, methimazole starting at 30 mg daily was given to hyperthyroidism patients, and high-dose intravenous methylprednisolone was given to ophthalmopathy patients. TCR Vbeta CDR3 sequencing of some 140 peripheral blood samples (43 ophthalmopathy, about 80 hyperthyroidism and around 17 progressor patients) is reported in the paper. Overall study results and their limits: Most expanded thyroid clonotypes (frequency above 0.001) were also found in blood, which suggests that blood repertoires may mirror thyroid immune responses. Ophthalmopathy was separated from stable hyperthyroidism by a 13 V-J signature model, with 87.88% sensitivity and about 84% specificity obtained in cross-validation and 80%/75% obtained in testing. In validation, the model predicted progression to ophthalmopathy a median of about 6.5 months before onset, with 65% to 71% sensitivity and about 72% specificity. Sample size was not statistically predetermined, and blinding of investigators to group allocation was not performed.

The TCR beta CDR3 regions were amplified from RNA transcripts. A first-round RT-PCR of the TCR CDR3 used the HTBI primer set with the Qiagen OneStep RT-PCR kit. Libraries were constructed in a second round of multiplex PCR, after which size selection and purification were carried out. The libraries were sequenced on an Illumina HiSeq2000 using paired-end 100 bp reads. The published analysis was carried out like this. SOAPnuke was used to process the raw data, removing reads that contained adapters or uncalled bases, had a mean Phred below 15, or lacked an exact match to the constant primer or identifier. High-quality paired reads were merged using COPE v1.2.5, and each unique nucleotide sequence was defined as a clonotype. MiTCR v1.1 was used to align clonotypes to the IMGT TRBV, TRBD and TRBJ reference segments. The analysis included only V-J combinations with a frequency above 0.0001, which together covered over 98% of the repertoires. A TCS score was defined as the ratio of F50 (clonal expansion) to E x V (chaos), with BLOSUM62-based TCRdist applied between CDR3 peptides within each V-J. Welch's t-statistics and random forest reduced just over 500 V-J features to about 13, which were used in a naive Bayes classifier (R e1071). The public reads were run again by TCRdb, first through fastp at Q25 and then through MiXCR, and only productive beta chains were kept. Each CDR3 protein gets just one entry, which takes the most common genes and DNA from the rows behind it. The V and J calls come from TCRdb's annotation, not from the publication. This sample lists hundreds of thousands of distinct CDR3 sequences; approximately 15% were detected once. More than 15% of the sample is taken by the ten largest.

A patient counted as having stable Graves' hyperthyroidism if no progression to ophthalmopathy occurred over 18 months of follow-up. Hyperthyroidism patients were newly diagnosed, had a disease duration of under 2 months, and were aged 18 to 65 years. Patients with uncontrolled infections, other autoimmune diseases, pregnancy or lactation were excluded. Diagnoses relied on clinical symptoms, serum thyroxine and TRAb, thyroid ultrasound and orbital computed tomography. PBMCs were isolated from 10 ml of fresh peripheral blood by Ficoll-Paque density gradient centrifugation. Total RNA was extracted using Trizol reagent, and RNA quality was assessed on an Agilent 2100 Bioanalyzer. For CDR1 and CDR2, the germline V gene (reference sequence) lists DFQATT and SNEGSKA. At the junction V is shortened by 6 bases and J by 6 bases; bases outside the gene matches: 7. CDR3 length: 13 amino acids, cysteine to phenylalanine. Just CDR3 DNA is preserved here, 39 bases in frame from base 1.

This clonotype was seen at least ten times. There is no known antigen for this receptor. Base qualities are not recorded, but no much larger clone differs from it by a single base. The rearrangement joined TRBV20-1 to TRBJ2-2, with TRBD1 matching 7 junction bases. This clonotype originated in a woman aged 18 to 35 with Graves' hyperthyroidism. Sequencing was performed on blood. At the DNA level, the sequence is TGCAGTGCAGCAGACAGGGAACCCGGGGAGCTGTTTTTT. Translated, it gives CSAADREPGELFF.